Listed here are 22 T cell receptor beta chains from one sample, sequenced in a study of T cell responses to AZD1222 COVID-19 vaccine. Clones were read by immunoSEQ multiplex PCR, and TCRdb kept only the in-frame ones, dropping some. The sample lists approximately 100,000 clones, about 88% seen once, with approximately 15% in the top ten. This specimen consisted of peripheral blood, obtained on day 0 of AZD1222 vaccination. The receptors were sampled from an adult in good health.

The chain is built from TRBV18 and TRBJ1-3; no clear D gene. This CDR3 has 15 amino acids. Between the trimmed V and J ends, which lost 2 bases and 2 bases, there was a span of 10 bases. CDR1 is KGHSH and CDR2 is LQKENI in the germline V gene. The CDR3 DNA is TGTGCCAGCTCACCATCTACCCAAACTGGAAACACCATATATTTT. This codes for CASSPSTQTGNTIYF. The variable domain in full, completed from reference TRBV18 and TRBJ1-3, reads NAGVMQNPRHLVRRRGQEARLRCSPMKGHSHVYWYRQLPEEGLKFMVYLQKENIIDESGMPKERFSAEFPKEGPSILRIQQVVRGDSAAYFCASSPSTQTGNTIYFGEGSWLTVV.

V is TRBV14 and J is TRBJ2-3; unclear D gene. The V gene lost 1 base and the J gene lost 2 bases, with 16 bases spanning the gap. The CDR3 runs to 17 residues. CDR1 SGHDN and CDR2 FVKESK come from the germline V gene. This chain's CDR3 is CASSQALRSDSTDTQYF. In DNA, the CDR3 is TGTGCCAGCAGCCAAGCCCTCCGAAGTGACTCCACAGATACGCAGTATTTT.

As to this clone: The sample holds other DNA sequences that translate to the same CDR3. The chain joins TRBV3-1 (or the pseudogene TRBV3-2) to TRBJ1-6, with D unresolved. Germline assignment: CDR1 LGHDT and CDR2 YNNKEL (reference sequence). Trimming took 0 bases from V and 7 from J, leaving 4 bases between them. This CDR3 spans 13 amino acids. CDR3 DNA sequence: TGTGCCAGCAGCCAAGATCTGAATTCACCCCTCCACTTT. Its protein is CASSQDLNSPLHF.

This rearrangement joins TRBV9 to TRBJ2-7; D may be TRBD1 (7 bases). The germline gives CDR1 SGDLS, CDR2 YYNGEE. The CDR3 is made up of 16 amino acids. The V gene lost 0 bases and the J gene lost 3 bases, with 16 bases spanning the gap. CDR3 region: CASSVESGRGVYEQYF. As DNA, the CDR3 is TGTGCCAGCAGCGTAGAGAGCGGCAGGGGGGTCTACGAGCAGTACTTC.

The rearrangement uses TRBV2 and TRBJ2-7; D ambiguous. Germline CDR1 SNHLY, CDR2 FYNNEI. This CDR3 spans 13 amino acids. The V and J ends lost 8 bases and 2 bases respectively, with 13 bases between them. The CDR3 DNA follows: TGTGCCAGCGTCATGGGCCAACCCTACGAGCAGTACTTC. As protein: CASVMGQPYEQYF.

This clone was detected once. The chain joins TRBV5-6 to TRBJ1-1; TRBD1 is a possible D gene (6 bases). V was shortened by 4 bases and J by 1 base, with 11 bases between the two germline ends. This CDR3 spans 14 amino acids. Germline lookup yields CDR1 SGHDT and CDR2 YYEEEE. The CDR3 region is CASSRTGRNTEAFF. CDR3 DNA sequence: TGTGCCAGCAGCCGTACAGGGCGGAACACTGAAGCTTTCTTT.

The CDR3 sequence: CASSPTSGSYEQYF. CDR3 sequence (DNA): TGTGCCAGCTCACCGACTAGCGGATCCTACGAGCAGTACTTC. The chain links TRBV18 to TRBJ2-7, with TRBD2 identical over 9 bases. V gave up 3 bases and J gave up 1 base; unmatched junction bases: 1. CDR3 size: 14 residues. Germline values: CDR1 KGHSH, CDR2 LQKENI.

This sequence joins TRBV20-1 and TRBJ2-2; 9 bases are a match to TRBD1. The junction had 11 bases not matched to a gene; V was cut back by 6 bases and J by 6 bases. The length of the CDR3 is 15 residues. CDR1 is DFQATT and CDR2 is SNEGSKA in the germline V gene (reference sequence). In DNA form, the CDR3 reads TGCAGTGCAAGTGGACAGGGGTATTATTCCGGGGAGCTGTTTTTT. Residues: CSASGQGYYSGELFF.

J is TRBJ1-6 and V is TRBV19, with unresolved D. Germline V gene sequence: CDR1 LNHDA, CDR2 SQIVND (reference sequence). This CDR3 is 17 amino acids long. The V and J ends lost 8 bases and 14 bases respectively, with 31 bases between them. The CDR3: CASSGSYPRTLIRALHF. CDR3 DNA sequence: TGTGCCAGTTCGGGCAGTTACCCCCGGACGCTTATTCGGGCCCTCCACTTT.

This clone was recorded only once. V and J are TRBV2 and TRBJ2-5; the match to TRBD1 covers 9 bases. This CDR3 has 13 residues. The ends lost 11 bases at V and 4 bases at J; junction bases unmatched: 8. CDR1 SNHLY and CDR2 FYNNEI come from the germline V gene. The CDR3 loop reads CALQPDRGETQYF. CDR3 nucleotides: TGTGCCTTACAGCCGGACAGGGGAGAGACCCAGTACTTC. The full variable domain, completed using reference TRBV2 and TRBJ2-5, is EPEVTQTPSHQVTQMGQEVILRCVPISNHLYFYWYRQILGQKVEFLVSFYNNEISEKSEIFDDQFSVERPDGSNFTLKIRSTKLEDSAMYFCALQPDRGETQYFGPGTRLLVL.

The J gene is TRBJ1-5, the V gene TRBV7-8, with D maybe TRBD1 (5 bases). Per germline, CDR1 SGHVS and CDR2 FQNEAQ. The CDR3 consists of 15 residues. V was cut by 1 base and J by 4 bases, with 11 bases left in between. CDR3: CASSLVGLFNQPQHF. Here the CDR3 DNA reads TGTGCCAGCAGCTTAGTGGGACTGTTTAATCAGCCCCAGCATTTT.

The CDR3 region is CASSQVPGATWYGYTF. The CDR3 region has the DNA TGTGCCAGCAGCCAAGTCCCAGGGGCGACATGGTATGGCTACACCTTC. This sequence joins TRBV14 and TRBJ1-2, with TRBD1 as a possible D gene (6 bases). Looked up from germline, CDR1 is SGHDN and CDR2 is FVKESK. The CDR3 runs to 16 residues. V was shortened by 1 base and J by 5 bases, with 17 bases between the two germline ends.

The V gene is TRBV13, the J gene TRBJ2-1; 8 positions agree with TRBD1. The CDR3 spans 17 residues. Germline V lookup: CDR1 PRHDT, CDR2 FYEKMQ (reference sequence). Trimming removed 1 base from V and 5 bases from J; junction bases left unmatched: 10. CDR3 sequence: CASSLEPGQGPHNEQFF. The CDR3 coding sequence is TGTGCCAGCAGCTTAGAGCCAGGACAGGGTCCGCACAATGAGCAGTTCTTC.

The rearrangement links TRBV5-1 to TRBJ2-1; TRBD2 aligns across 7 bases. With V trimmed by 4 bases and J by 8 bases, 12 bases remained unmatched. The CDR3 runs 15 residues. CDR1 is SGHRS and CDR2 is YFSETQ in the germline V gene. The CDR3 sequence is CASSARGREMYEQFF. DNA for the CDR3: TGCGCCAGCAGCGCCCGCGGGCGGGAGATGTATGAGCAGTTCTTC.

V gene TRBV7-9 combines with J gene TRBJ1-5; possibly TRBD1 for D (5 bases). Germline V gene sequence: CDR1 SEHNR, CDR2 FQNEAQ (reference sequence). The CDR3 contains 16 residues. V was clipped by 0 bases and J by 0 bases, with 9 bases between them. The CDR3 reads CASSLAGPVSNQPQHF. CDR3 nucleotide sequence: TGTGCCAGCAGCTTAGCGGGACCCGTTAGCAATCAGCCCCAGCATTTT.

The chain employs TRBV2 and TRBJ1-5; 7 bases are shared with TRBD1. The CDR3 has 16 residues. Germline values: CDR1 SNHLY, CDR2 FYNNEI. V lost 4 bases to trimming and J lost 7 bases; unmatched junction nucleotides: 13. The CDR3 DNA follows: TGTGCCAGCAGTGGCCGGGACAGCCCTTTGACCCAGCCCCAGCATTTT. It encodes CASSGRDSPLTQPQHF.

V gene TRBV5-1 combines with J gene TRBJ1-5; 7 nucleotides align to TRBD1. This CDR3 has 15 amino acids. Germline V CDR1 and CDR2: SGHRS, YFSETQ. The V gene end was trimmed by 1 base and the J gene end by 1 base; junction bases not matched to a gene: 2. The CDR3 DNA sequence: TGCGCCAGCAGCTTGTCGACAGGGAGCAATCAGCCCCAGCATTTT. Protein sequence: CASSLSTGSNQPQHF.

The chain combines TRBV29-1 with TRBJ2-6; no clear D. Germline V gene lookup returns CDR1 SQVTM and CDR2 ANQGSEA. Deletions cut 6 bases from V and 2 bases from J, with 11 bases between. The CDR3 runs 14 residues. CDR3 sequence reads: CSVRSSTGANVLTF. The DNA for the CDR3 is TGCAGCGTCCGTTCCAGCACTGGGGCCAACGTCCTGACTTTC.

V usage is TRBV9 and J usage is TRBJ2-7; TRBD2 aligns across 10 bases. V trimming: 2 bases; J trimming: 2 bases; junction bases outside the gene matches: 4. The germline gives CDR1 SGDLS, CDR2 YYNGEE. This CDR3 has 15 residues. CDR3 region: CASSVSSGRAYEQYF. CDR3 DNA sequence: TGTGCCAGCAGCGTTTCAAGCGGGAGGGCCTACGAGCAGTACTTC.

V and J are TRBV30 and TRBJ2-5, with D possibly being TRBD2 (6 bases). V dropped 7 bases and J dropped 4 bases, with 19 bases sitting between them. Germline CDR1 and CDR2: GTSNPN and SVGIG (reference sequence). The CDR3 covers 14 residues. As DNA, the CDR3 is TGTGCCTCCACATACCGACTAGACGGAGAGACCCAGTACTTC. This translates into CASTYRLDGETQYF.

The rearrangement joins TRBV10-1 to TRBJ2-7; 10 nucleotides match TRBD1. J gave up 3 bases and V 3 bases, and 5 bases lay outside the gene matches. The CDR3 consists of 15 residues. CDR1 is WNHNN and CDR2 is SYGVQD in the germline V gene (reference sequence). As DNA, the CDR3 is TGCGCCAGCAGTGACCCCGGGACAGGGGTCTACGAGCAGTACTTC. The encoded protein is CASSDPGTGVYEQYF.

Here the CDR3 DNA reads TGTGCCAGCAGTTTATCGGGGGGCACTGAAGCTTTCTTT. Encoded protein: CASSLSGGTEAFF. The rearrangement uses TRBV12-3 or TRBV12-4 and TRBJ1-1; D perhaps matches TRBD1 (5 bases). Trimming removed 2 bases from V and 4 bases from J, with 8 bases in between. The length of the CDR3 is 13 residues.